This T cell receptor (beta chain) was sequenced for a study of cytomegalovirus exposure and HLA in healthy donors. The study ran its PCR with 60 Vbeta and 13 Jbeta primers. In the authors' workflow: Tens of millions of unique TCR beta chains, roughly 11 million shared, were counted in a later analysis. The data were produced by immunoSEQ multiplex PCR, yet TCRdb's version contains in-frame clones alone and is incomplete. The V and J calls and clone size come from that table; D and trimming were worked out from the DNA. The sample yields almost 200,000 clones, more than 75% seen once. Regarding the study as a whole: Rare TCR sequences predominated, though certain public TCRs were found in many donors. With further analysis later on, most CMV-associated TCR beta chains appeared HLA-restricted.

Healthy bone marrow donors made up the donor group. Looked up from germline, CDR1 is SEHNR and CDR2 is FQNEAQ (reference sequence). The CDR3 contains 15 residues. Comment on this clone: Its target is not known. The germline gene is not matched at one end of the junction; a read error may be the cause.

Sequencing was carried out using PBMCs. This clonotype originated in a male donor in good health and CMV-seropositive. This chain links TRBV7-9 with TRBJ1-5; 7 nucleotides line up with TRBD1. The CDR3 protein is CSSSPTGQSNQPQHF. In DNA, the CDR3 is TGTTCCAGCAGCCCGACGGGACAGAGCAATCAGCCCCAGCATTTT. The full variable domain, rest sourced from reference TRBV7-9 and TRBJ1-5, is DTGVSQNPRHKITKRGQNVTFRCDPISEHNRLYWYRQTLGQGPEFLTYFQNEAQLEKSRLLSDRFSAERPKGSFSTLEIQRTEQGDSAMYLCSSSPTGQSNQPQHFGDGTRLSIL.